The subject of this entry is one T cell receptor (beta chain). The CDR3 consists of 16 residues. Germline V gene sequence: CDR1 SGHTA, CDR2 FQGNSA. The V and J ends lost 5 bases and 10 bases, in that order; junction bases with no gene match: 15. As originally analysed: Reference gene primer amplification in the assay estimated nucleated cell counts. Data came from immunoSEQ multiplex PCR; TCRdb stores just in-frame clones and leaves some out. V and J calls and clone size are copied from that table; D and trimming were computed from the DNA. The table lists about 430,000 clones, roughly 84% of them singletons. The source of the sample is a study of blood T cell repertoires in COVID-19. Study details: The United States, Italy and Spain provided the acute and convalescent COVID-19 samples. The cDNA or gDNA used as material had been derived from T cells, B-cell-depleted T cells, or PBMCs.

Living in under 30 US areas, the participants were between roughly 18 and 95 years of age. The TCR comes from a woman between 18 and 29 years old who had been exposed to COVID-19. The sequenced material came from PBMCs or T cells enriched from blood (not recorded which). The chain employs TRBV7-2 and TRBJ2-1, with 9 bases matching TRBD1. The CDR3 nucleotides read TGTGCCAGCAGCCCAGCAGGGACAGGGCCTCTGGGAGAGCAGTTCTTC. It is translated as CASSPAGTGPLGEQFF.